The next 20 T cell receptor beta chains were all read from a single sample in a study of T cells in Graves' hyperthyroidism and ophthalmopathy (dated by TCRdb to between 2018 and 2021). The library came from multiplex PCR. Data came from an Illumina HiSeq 2000. The TCR beta CDR3 regions were amplified from RNA transcripts. For the first round of RT-PCR on the TCR CDR3, the HTBI primer set was used together with the Qiagen OneStep RT-PCR kit. The public reads were run again by TCRdb, first through fastp at Q25 and then through MiXCR, and only productive beta chains were kept. Each CDR3 protein gets just one entry, which takes the most common genes and DNA from the rows behind it. The table for this sample lists 300,000 to 450,000 distinct CDR3 sequences; around 18% of them were counted only once. About a sixth of the sample is in the top ten clones. What was sequenced was blood. The receptors were gathered from a woman aged 40 to 50 with Graves' ophthalmopathy.

This clonotype was recorded at least ten times. The chain couples TRBV28 to TRBJ1-5; TRBD1 matches at 7 bases. The germline V gene encodes CDR1 MDHEN and CDR2 SYDVKM. The V and J ends lost 4 bases and 4 bases, in that order; junction bases with no gene match: 10. The CDR3 covers 16 residues. The CDR3 spells CASSSTGTARNQPQHF. DNA for the CDR3: TGTGCCAGCAGTTCAACCGGGACAGCTCGTAATCAGCCCCAGCATTTT.

There are a few counts of this clonotype. The junction departs from germline at one end; a sequencing error may be responsible. This chain links TRBV6-1 with TRBJ1-2; no clear D gene. CDR3 length equals 11 residues. The germline V gene has CDR1 MNHNS and CDR2 SASEGT. Here the CDR3 reads CAISEMRSYIF. The CDR3 DNA reads TGTGCCATCAGTGAAATGCGGTCCTACATCTTC.

There are many counts of this clonotype. The V gene is TRBV6-1, the J gene TRBJ2-7; 10 bases fit TRBD1. The CDR3 length is 15 residues. The germline V gene has CDR1 MNHNS and CDR2 SASEGT. V dropped 6 bases and J dropped 2; count of bases not matched to a gene: 7. The CDR3: CASRGTGVFPYEQYF. CDR3 nucleotides: TGTGCCAGCAGAGGGACAGGGGTTTTCCCCTACGAGCAGTACTTC.

The CDR3 region has the DNA TGTGCCTGGATTCACCCGGGGGGCTCGGATGGCTACACCTTC. Residues: CAWIHPGGSDGYTF. This chain connects TRBV30 to TRBJ1-2, with D possibly TRBD1 on 6 matching bases. Germline values: CDR1 GTSNPN, CDR2 SVGIG (reference sequence). CDR3 length equals 14 residues. V was trimmed by 4 bases and J by 6 bases, leaving 18 bases between them. Variable domain in full (rest from reference TRBV30 and TRBJ1-2): SQTIHQWPATLVQPVGSPLSLECTVEGTSNPNLYWYRQAAGRGLQLLFYSVGIGQISSEVPQNLSASRPQDRQFILSSKKLLLSDSGFYLCAWIHPGGSDGYTFGSGTRLTVV.

This clonotype was seen repeatedly, ten times or more. This chain links TRBV6-1 with TRBJ1-2; 9 bases fit TRBD1. V lost 3 bases to trimming and J lost 4 bases; unmatched junction nucleotides: 9. The CDR3 is 16 residues long. Germline V gene data show CDR1 as MNHNS and CDR2 as SASEGT. CDR3 nucleotide sequence: TGTGCCAGCAGTGATGGAGGGACAGGGAGTACCTATGGCTACACCTTC. Protein: CASSDGGTGSTYGYTF.

The sample holds many counts of this clonotype. The rearrangement links TRBV20-1 to TRBJ2-2; TRBD2 matches 11 bases. CDR1 and CDR2 from the germline V gene are DFQATT and SNEGSKA (reference sequence). The CDR3 extends over 20 amino acids. The V segment lost 1 base and the J segment 1 base; nucleotides outside the gene matches: 14. In DNA, the CDR3 is TGCAGTGCTAGAGGGGGGTGGGGACTAGCGGAATGGCGGAACACCGGGGAGCTGTTTTTT. It encodes CSARGGWGLAEWRNTGELFF.

This clonotype has just a few counts. The rearrangement links TRBV2 to TRBJ2-7; 7 bases line up with TRBD1. The CDR3 loop spans 11 amino acids. Unmatched junction bases numbered 2, after V lost 6 bases and J lost 6 bases. Germline lookup yields CDR1 SNHLY and CDR2 FYNNEI. Here the CDR3 reads CASRQGIEQYF. CDR3 coding DNA: TGTGCCAGCAGACAGGGGATCGAGCAGTACTTC.

The chain recombines TRBV5-6 with TRBJ2-5; 7 nucleotides align to TRBD1. The length of the CDR3 is 18 residues. CDR1 is SGHDT, CDR2 YYEEEE, per germline. V gave up 5 bases and J gave up 2 bases; unmatched junction bases: 18. The CDR3 loop reads CASRAGTVMYSKQETQYF. In nucleotides, the CDR3 is TGTGCCAGCAGAGCCGGGACAGTAATGTATTCCAAACAAGAGACCCAGTACTTC.

This clonotype has a count of ten or more. The V gene is TRBV6-1, the J gene TRBJ2-7, with D uncertain. The V and J ends lost 3 bases and 2 bases respectively, with 14 bases between them. Germline V gene sequence: CDR1 MNHNS, CDR2 SASEGT. The CDR3 loop spans 15 amino acids. For the CDR3, the DNA is TGTGCCAGCAGTGATGGAAAGGGCCGAACCTACGAGCAGTACTTC. The encoded protein is CASSDGKGRTYEQYF.

This clonotype was detected ten times or more. The V call is TRBV2, the J call TRBJ2-7, with D maybe TRBD1 (6 bases). The length of the CDR3 is 15 residues. Germline assignment: CDR1 SNHLY and CDR2 FYNNEI. V was pared by 6 bases and J by 0 bases, with 15 bases between. Written as DNA, the CDR3 is TGTGCCAGCAGCCGACCGACAGGTACCTCCTACGAGCAGTACTTC. Protein: CASSRPTGTSYEQYF.

This clonotype turned up a few times. The V call is TRBV12-3 or TRBV12-4, the J call TRBJ1-2; D may be TRBD1 (5 bases). Trimming removed 7 bases at V and 4 bases at J, with 19 bases between. The CDR3 is 15 residues long. The CDR3 sequence is CASNLLGGIGYGYTF. As DNA, the CDR3 is TGTGCCAGCAACCTACTCGGGGGTATCGGCTATGGCTACACCTTC.

This clonotype has a count of ten or more. V usage is TRBV6-2 or TRBV6-3 and J usage is TRBJ1-5; D possibly corresponds to TRBD1 (5 bases). This CDR3 has 14 amino acids. The V end lost 8 bases, the J end lost 1 base, and 12 bases lay between the germline ends. CDR1 is MNHEY, CDR2 SVGEGT, per germline. In DNA form, the CDR3 reads TGTGCCAGCGGAACGTCAGGGAGCAATCAGCCCCAGCATTTT. This codes for CASGTSGSNQPQHF.

The table lists this clonotype with many counts. This sequence joins TRBV2 and TRBJ1-1; 9 bases align to TRBD1. Germline V gene lookup returns CDR1 SNHLY and CDR2 FYNNEI. J lost 6 bases, V lost 7 bases, and 9 bases had no gene match. The CDR3 spans 14 residues. Here the CDR3 DNA reads TGTGCCAGCATTACGAACAGGGGGCTCGCTGAAGCTTTCTTT. Amino acids: CASITNRGLAEAFF.

This clonotype was recorded at least ten times. This sequence joins TRBV28 and TRBJ2-7; D remains unclear. Germline V gene data show CDR1 as MDHEN and CDR2 as SYDVKM. The ends were cut back, 4 bases at V and 1 base at J, with 5 bases in the middle. The CDR3 runs to 12 residues. The CDR3 spells CASSYRSYEQYF. The CDR3 nucleotides read TGTGCCAGCAGTTACCGATCCTACGAGCAGTACTTC.

This clonotype was seen many times. The V call is TRBV10-3, the J call TRBJ2-7, with D unclear. This CDR3 has 12 amino acids. Trimming left V 4 bases short and J 1 base short, with 5 bases between. Germline V gene lookup returns CDR1 ENHRY and CDR2 SYGVKD. CDR3 DNA: TGTGCCATCAGTGCTTCTTCCTACGAGCAGTACTTC. This translates into CAISASSYEQYF.

The rearrangement uses TRBV5-4 and TRBJ2-7; 10 bases map to TRBD2. Per the germline V gene, CDR1 is SGHNT and CDR2 is YYREEE (reference sequence). J was trimmed by 4 bases and V by 2 bases; bases with no gene match: 9. The CDR3 runs to 16 residues. The CDR3 DNA is TGTGCCAGCAGCTTACTACCAGCGGGAGGGCCATACGAGCAGTACTTC. Encoded protein: CASSLLPAGGPYEQYF.

This clonotype has a single count. J is TRBJ1-1 and V is TRBV20-1; TRBD1 agrees at 7 bases. CDR1 and CDR2 from the germline V gene are DFQATT and SNEGSKA (reference sequence). The CDR3 runs 15 residues. With V trimmed by 0 bases and J by 3 bases, 7 bases remained unmatched. The CDR3: CSAREGWQGDTEAFF. DNA of the CDR3: TGCAGTGCTAGAGAGGGGTGGCAGGGGGACACTGAAGCTTTCTTT.

This clonotype has ten or more counts. The chain links TRBV5-5 to TRBJ1-2, with D unclear. Germline assignment: CDR1 SGHKS and CDR2 YYEKEE (reference sequence). Trimming removed 0 bases at V and 4 bases at J, with 10 bases between. The CDR3 has 14 amino acids. This CDR3 reads CASSLAQQPYGYTF. Written as DNA, the CDR3 is TGTGCCAGCAGCTTGGCCCAGCAGCCCTATGGCTACACCTTC.

This clonotype was seen ten or more times. V gene TRBV28 combines with J gene TRBJ2-5; TRBD1 matches at 7 bases. Germline V gives CDR1 MDHEN, CDR2 SYDVKM. Losses at the gene ends were 8 bases for V and 5 bases for J; bases not matched to a gene: 8. CDR3 length: 13 residues. The CDR3 sequence: CASGPQGTETQYF. CDR3 nucleotide sequence: TGTGCCAGCGGGCCACAGGGGACGGAGACCCAGTACTTC.

This clonotype showed up many times. This may be a read error: a much more frequent sequence differs by one nucleotide. This chain uses TRBV12-3 or TRBV12-4 with TRBJ1-6; TRBD1 matches 9 bases. V was pared by 8 bases and J by 8 bases, with 7 bases of the junction left unmatched. This CDR3 region has 14 residues. The DNA for the CDR3 is TGTGCCAGCGGGGCGACAGGGGGGGATTCACCCCTCCACTTT. This sequence encodes CASGATGGDSPLHF.